The 15 T cell receptor beta chains in this list originate from one sample, sequenced in a study of T-cell memory formation after mild COVID-19. TCRdb re-analysed the 5' RACE reads in MiXCR, keeping a single row per CDR3 protein. This table has under 300,000 distinct CDR3 sequences, less than 20% appearing once. The sequenced sample consisted of PBMCs or a T cell subset sorted from them (not recorded which). The receptors were sampled from a man in his late teens or twenties who had mild COVID-19 (a few samples of this study predate the infection). Cell type and time point are not known.

This clonotype was counted only a few times. J is TRBJ1-1 and V is TRBV6-2 or TRBV6-3, with TRBD1 matching 7 bases. Germline CDR1 and CDR2: MNHEY and SVGEGT. The CDR3 consists of 13 residues. CDR3 nucleotide sequence: TGTGGGACGACAGGGCCCGACTTCACTGAAGCTTTCTTT. Translation: CGTTGPDFTEAFF.

This clonotype turned up a few times. The chain recombines TRBV7-6 with TRBJ1-1; D possibly corresponds to TRBD1 (5 bases). This CDR3 is built from 16 residues. V was cut by 4 bases and J by 0 bases, with 15 bases left in between. The germline gives CDR1 SGHVS, CDR2 FNYEAQ. The CDR3 DNA sequence: TGTGCCAGCAGCTCGAACCCGGGACTCCTGAACACTGAAGCTTTCTTT. Protein product: CASSSNPGLLNTEAFF. Using reference TRBV7-6 and TRBJ1-1 for the parts outside the CDR3, the full variable domain is GAGVSQSPRYKVTKRGQDVALRCDPISGHVSLYWYRQALGQGPEFLTYFNYEAQQDKSGLPNDRFSAERPEGSISTLTIQRTEQRDSAMYRCASSSNPGLLNTEAFFGQGTRLTVV.

The chain carries TRBV12-3 or TRBV12-4 and TRBJ1-5, with D perhaps TRBD1 (5 bases). CDR3 length: 12 residues. V was cut by 10 bases and J by 4 bases, with 11 bases left in between. The CDR3 is CATKQENQPQHF. In nucleotides, the CDR3 is TGTGCCACCAAACAGGAAAATCAGCCCCAGCATTTT.

The chain uses TRBV12-3 or TRBV12-4 and TRBJ2-5; D not resolved. The CDR3 is 12 residues long. Trimming removed 3 bases at V and 5 bases at J, with 7 bases between. The CDR3, as DNA: TGTGCCAGCAGTTTTGGCGTGGAGACCCAGTACTTC. It encodes CASSFGVETQYF.

This clonotype was picked up a small number of times. The chain joins TRBV5-5 to TRBJ2-5, with D perhaps given as TRBD1 or TRBD2 (7 bases each). The CDR3 spans 15 residues. Germline V CDR1 and CDR2: SGHKS, YYEKEE (reference sequence). V gave up 4 bases and J gave up 7 bases, with 20 bases separating them. The CDR3 coding sequence is TGTGCCAGCAGCGGGGGGAGGGGGCTCGGCGGGACCCAGTACTTC. It codes for CASSGGRGLGGTQYF.

This clonotype was observed a handful of times. The V and J genes are TRBV5-1 and TRBJ2-2; possible D gene TRBD1, 5 bases. Trimming shortened V by 4 bases and J by 0 bases, and 7 bases separated the two germline ends. The CDR3 is 14 amino acids. The germline V gene has CDR1 SGHRS and CDR2 YFSETQ. CDR3 region: CASSTDTNTGELFF. DNA for the CDR3: TGCGCCAGCAGCACGGACACGAACACCGGGGAGCTGTTTTTT.

This clonotype showed up just a few times. The chain carries TRBV24-1 and TRBJ1-5, with no clear D. Germline V gene sequence: CDR1 KGHDR, CDR2 SFDVKD. The CDR3 is 13 residues long. Trimming left V 2 bases short and J 7 bases short, with 8 bases between. The CDR3 region has the DNA TGTGCCACCAGTGATTCTACTCGCCAGCCCCAGCATTTT. This gives the protein CATSDSTRQPQHF.

The chain employs TRBV6-5 and TRBJ2-3; 10 positions agree with TRBD2. Germline V lookup: CDR1 MNHEY, CDR2 SVGAGI. V shed 0 bases, J shed 5 bases, and the junction held 8 bases outside the gene matches. The CDR3 spans 17 residues. CDR3 sequence (DNA): TGTGCCAGCAGTTACTCGTACCCTAGCGGGGGAATAGATACGCAGTATTTT. This encodes CASSYSYPSGGIDTQYF.

The chain carries TRBV9 and TRBJ2-3; D is possibly TRBD2 (6 bases). V dropped 2 bases and J dropped 0 bases, with 10 bases sitting between them. Looked up from germline, CDR1 is SGDLS and CDR2 is YYNGEE. The CDR3 has 15 residues. The CDR3 reads CASSVSGASTDTQYF. The CDR3 DNA sequence: TGTGCCAGCAGCGTTTCGGGAGCTAGCACAGATACGCAGTATTTT.

This clonotype was detected only a few times. The chain uses TRBV7-8 and TRBJ2-7; tentatively, D is TRBD1 (5 bases). The CDR3 totals 14 residues. Germline loops: CDR1 SGHVS, CDR2 FQNEAQ. Trimming took 5 bases from V and 1 from J, leaving 12 bases between them. CDR3: CASSPRQGSYEQYV. The CDR3 coding sequence is TGTGCCAGCAGCCCTCGGCAGGGATCCTACGAGCAGTACGTC.

The chain employs TRBV11-2 and TRBJ2-1, with 7 bases lining up with TRBD2. This CDR3 is 13 amino acids long. Germline trimming cut 7 bases from V and 7 bases from J; bases unmatched to any gene: 7. Germline lookup yields CDR1 SGHAT and CDR2 FQNNGV. The CDR3 protein is CASTQTGGNEQFF. CDR3 DNA sequence: TGTGCCAGCACCCAAACCGGGGGGAATGAGCAGTTCTTC.

A few counts support this clonotype. The gene calls are TRBV6-5 and TRBJ1-2; 7 nucleotides agree with TRBD1. The CDR3 runs to 12 residues. Trimming cost V 5 bases and J 6 bases; bases outside gene matches: 3. Looked up from germline, CDR1 is MNHEY and CDR2 is SVGAGI. The CDR3 loop reads CASSRQGDGYTF. The DNA of the CDR3 is TGTGCCAGCAGTAGACAGGGTGATGGCTACACCTTC.

The rearrangement links TRBV7-3 to TRBJ2-5; perhaps TRBD1 as D (5 bases). Between the trimmed V and J ends, which lost 6 bases and 4 bases, there was a span of 12 bases. CDR1 is SGHTA and CDR2 is FQGTGA in the germline V gene. CDR3 size: 13 residues. Written as DNA, the CDR3 is TGTGCCAGCAGTCGGACAAGCGTAGAGACCCAGTACTTC. Residues: CASSRTSVETQYF.

The chain carries TRBV5-5 and TRBJ2-2; TRBD2 matches 10 bases. There are 19 residues in the CDR3. Germline V gene lookup returns CDR1 SGHKS and CDR2 YYEKEE (reference sequence). Trimming at V came to 6 bases and at J to 3 bases, leaving 17 bases not matched to a gene. CDR3 in amino acids: CASTPERSGGAPHTGELFF. CDR3 bases: TGTGCCAGCACCCCAGAACGGAGCGGGGGGGCCCCCCACACCGGGGAGCTGTTTTTT. The entire variable domain, with the rest obtained from reference TRBV5-5 and TRBJ2-2, is as follows: DAGVTQSPTHLIKTRGQQVTLRCSPISGHKSVSWYQQVLGQGPQFIFQYYEKEERGRGNFPDRFSARQFPNYSSELNVNALLLGDSALYLCASTPERSGGAPHTGELFFGEGSRLTVL.

The table lists this clonotype with a few counts. V gene TRBV5-1 combines with J gene TRBJ1-1, with D tentatively TRBD1 (5 bases). The CDR3 contains 14 residues. The V end was cut by 4 bases, the J end by 8 bases, with 18 bases between. Germline V CDR1 and CDR2: SGHRS, YFSETQ. The CDR3 loop reads CASSTYPRDGEAFF. As DNA, the CDR3 is TGCGCCAGCAGCACTTACCCTCGGGACGGAGAAGCTTTCTTT.